This T cell receptor (beta chain) comes out of a study of blood T cell repertoires in COVID-19. Study-wide background: The analysed material was cDNA or gDNA that came from T cells, B-cell-depleted T cells, or PBMCs.

The repertoire was sequenced with immunoSEQ multiplex PCR; TCRdb's copy has only in-frame clones and lacks some. The repertoire holds some 250,000 clones, more than 85% seen once, with roughly 8.3% in the top ten. J lost 4 bases, V lost 5 bases, and 5 bases had no gene match. Germline V gene lookup returns CDR1 MNHEY and CDR2 SVGEGT. The CDR3 length is 15 residues. Cohort 3 donors were reported recovered after two negative PCRs, clearance, or symptom resolution. This clone appeared once. The J gene is TRBJ2-5, the V gene TRBV6-2 or TRBV6-3; 12 bases fit TRBD2. The TCR comes from a man in his forties or fifties who had recovered from COVID-19. Sequencing was carried out using PBMCs or T cells enriched from blood (not recorded which). CDR3 DNA sequence: TGTGCCAGCAGTACGACTAGCGGGAGAGGAGAGACCCAGTACTTC. This translates into CASSTTSGRGETQYF.